Each of the 11 T cell receptor beta chains below was sequenced from the same sample in a study of blood T cells in healthy people across ages. A sample-barcoded 5' primer and a J-beta primer mix were used in a second PCR of roughly 6 to 11 cycles. One entry per CDR3 protein, called by TCRdb with MiXCR from the 5' RACE reads. The sample shows about 540,000 distinct CDR3 sequences, 24% of them seen only once. These sequences were also reported in another study, on T cells of mothers and their children.

Sample: blood. The receptors derive from a boy aged 10-17 years in good health.

This clonotype was seen a handful of times. This chain joins TRBV13 and TRBJ2-5; no reliable D call. Trimming removed 2 bases at V and 5 bases at J, with 15 bases between. Germline CDR1 is PRHDT and CDR2 is FYEKMQ (reference sequence). This CDR3 contains 15 residues. CDR3 amino acids: CASSLRPGPGETQYF. CDR3 sequence (DNA): TGTGCCAGCAGCTTACGTCCCGGACCCGGGGAGACCCAGTACTTC.

The chain employs TRBV29-1 and TRBJ1-2; D call uncertain. The V end was cut by 6 bases, the J end by 9 bases, with 5 bases between. There are 8 residues in the CDR3. Germline-derived CDR1 and CDR2 are SQVTM and ANQGSEA. The CDR3 nucleotides are TGCAGCGTAGGGAGCTACACCTTC. It yields the protein CSVGSYTF. Full variable domain (missing parts from reference TRBV29-1 and TRBJ1-2): SAVISQKPSRDICQRGTSLTIQCQVDSQVTMMFWYRQQPGQSLTLIATANQGSEATYESGFVIDKFPISRPNLTFSTLTVSNMSPEDSSIYLCSVGSYTFGSGTRLTVV.

The rearrangement joins TRBV19 to TRBJ1-5; 8 bases match TRBD1. After removal of 4 bases from V and 5 bases from J, the junction contained 7 bases not matched to a gene. This CDR3 comprises 15 residues. Germline-derived CDR1 and CDR2 are LNHDA and SQIVND (reference sequence). The CDR3 region is CASSTMDRADQPQHF. CDR3 coding DNA: TGTGCCAGTAGTACCATGGACAGGGCGGATCAGCCCCAGCATTTT.

This chain joins TRBV6-1 and TRBJ1-5; tentatively, D is TRBD1 (6 bases). The germline CDR1 and CDR2 sequences are MNHNS and SASEGT. Trimming stripped 6 bases from V and 0 bases from J, with 9 bases between. The CDR3 extends over 14 amino acids. CDR3 in amino acids: CASRLQGSNQPQHF. For the CDR3, the DNA is TGTGCCAGCAGGTTACAGGGTAGCAATCAGCCCCAGCATTTT.

Ten or more counts support this clonotype. This rearrangement joins TRBV7-2 to TRBJ2-1, with TRBD1 matching 7 bases. The CDR3 length is 13 residues. After removal of 2 bases from V and 14 bases from J, the junction contained 9 bases not matched to a gene. Germline CDR1 is SGHTA and CDR2 is FQGNSA. This chain's CDR3 is CASSLPKGAQKFF. The CDR3 DNA reads as TGTGCCAGCAGCTTACCGAAGGGGGCTCAGAAGTTCTTC.

This clonotype was seen a few times. The missing conserved phenylalanine or tryptophan at the end of this CDR3 makes a read error likely. The V gene is TRBV6-6, the J gene TRBJ1-2, with 7 bases matching TRBD1. The CDR3 extends over 12 amino acids. V was clipped by 6 bases and J by 6 bases; unmatched bases: 4. The germline CDR1 and CDR2 sequences are MNHNY and SVGAGI (reference sequence). CDR3 sequence (DNA): TGTGCCAGCAGCCCGACAGGGAATGGCTACACCCTC. This gives the protein CASSPTGNGYTL.

J is TRBJ2-7 and V is TRBV7-2; D not resolved. V gave up 1 base and J gave up 6 bases, with 13 bases separating them. Per the germline V gene, CDR1 is SGHTA and CDR2 is FQGNSA. The CDR3 consists of 14 residues. CDR3 in DNA: TGTGCCAGCAGCTTAGTATCCGGGTTTGGCGAGCAGTACTTC. Translation gives CASSLVSGFGEQYF.

This chain links TRBV19 with TRBJ2-4; possibly TRBD2 for D (6 bases). Trimming cost V 9 bases and J 0 bases, with 18 bases left between them. Germline values: CDR1 LNHDA, CDR2 SQIVND (reference sequence). The CDR3 contains 16 residues. CDR3 in DNA: TGTGCCAGCGGATCTAATTTAGCGGAAGCCAAAAACATTCAGTACTTC. Amino acid sequence: CASGSNLAEAKNIQYF.

Only a few counts were recorded for this clonotype. CDR3 protein: CASSQPGRGTTYEQYF. CDR3 DNA: TGCGCCAGCAGCCAGCCAGGGAGAGGGACGACCTACGAGCAGTACTTC. V usage is TRBV4-3 and J usage is TRBJ2-7, with D perhaps matching TRBD1 or TRBD2 (5 bases each). The CDR3 extends over 16 amino acids. The germline gives CDR1 LGHNA, CDR2 YSLEER. V was clipped by 3 bases and J by 2 bases, with 17 bases between them.

This clonotype was seen only a few times. V is TRBV4-3 and J is TRBJ2-5, with 9 bases identical to TRBD2. The DNA end favors TRBJ2-1, so the J call may be wrong. The CDR3 runs to 17 residues. The germline CDR1 and CDR2 sequences are LGHNA and YSLEER. CDR3 loop: CASSQDRAGGHYNEQFF. The CDR3 nucleotides read TGCGCCAGCAGCCAAGATCGGGCGGGAGGGCATTACAATGAGCAGTTCTTC.

The rearrangement links TRBV20-1 to TRBJ1-4; 10 nucleotides match TRBD1. Germline V gene sequence: CDR1 DFQATT, CDR2 SNEGSKA (reference sequence). The CDR3 totals 13 residues. Trimming at V came to 6 bases and at J to 6 bases, leaving 4 bases not matched to a gene. The CDR3 region has the DNA TGCAGTGCCGACGGGACAGGGGATGAAAAACTGTTTTTT. Amino acids: CSADGTGDEKLFF.